Following are 23 T cell receptor beta chains from one sample sequenced in a study of blood T cell repertoires in COVID-19. Assay used: immunoSEQ multiplex PCR; TCRdb lists only in-frame clones, some missing. In the table there are about 250,000 clones, roughly 82% of which are singletons. The sequenced sample was peripheral blood. The receptors stem from a woman of 80 years or more with COVID-19, enrolled during active disease.

The V call is TRBV3-1 (or the pseudogene TRBV3-2), the J call TRBJ1-6; no reliable D call. Trimming removed 0 bases from V and 9 bases from J, with 9 bases in between. Looked up from germline, CDR1 is LGHDT and CDR2 is YNNKEL (reference sequence). The CDR3 sequence is 14 residues long. CDR3 nucleotides: TGTGCCAGCAGCCAAGACTTTGGCCCTTCACCCCTCCACTTT. Its protein is CASSQDFGPSPLHF.

The chain carries TRBV10-3 and TRBJ1-2; 7 bases are a match to TRBD1. Germline V gives CDR1 ENHRY, CDR2 SYGVKD. This CDR3 contains 14 residues. With 0 bases clipped from V and 7 bases from J, the junction kept 5 bases outside the gene matches. In DNA form, the CDR3 reads TGTGCCATCAGTGAGTCGAGGGGGCGGAGTGGCTACACCTTC. Its translation: CAISESRGRSGYTF.

This chain connects TRBV5-1 to TRBJ1-2, with D possibly TRBD1 on 6 matching bases. V shed 0 bases and J shed 6 bases, with 15 bases lying between them. CDR3 length: 15 residues. Germline V gene data show CDR1 as SGHRS and CDR2 as YFSETQ. The CDR3 nucleotides read TGCGCCAGCAGCTTGGGAACAGGGTTCGTGGATGGCTACACCTTC. Residues: CASSLGTGFVDGYTF.

The genes are TRBV7-2 and TRBJ1-2; D unresolved. V was cut by 1 base and J by 0 bases, with 6 bases left in between. The germline CDR1 and CDR2 sequences are SGHTA and FQGNSA. The CDR3 runs to 14 residues. This CDR3 is CASSLDPANYGYTF. The CDR3 bases are TGTGCCAGCAGCTTAGACCCGGCTAACTATGGCTACACCTTC.

V and J are TRBV28 and TRBJ2-5; D is uncertain. The germline V gene encodes CDR1 MDHEN and CDR2 SYDVKM. V lost 6 bases, J lost 5 bases, and 13 bases lay in between. The CDR3 has 13 residues. The CDR3: CASSLGLMETQYF. In DNA form, the CDR3 reads TGTGCCAGCAGCTTAGGCCTTATGGAGACCCAGTACTTC.

The chain carries TRBV19 and TRBJ2-3, with D perhaps TRBD2 (6 bases). Germline V gene sequence: CDR1 LNHDA, CDR2 SQIVND (reference sequence). The CDR3 has 14 amino acids. Trimming took off 4 bases at V and 5 bases at J, with 13 bases between the two ends. CDR3 in amino acids: CASSTGPGGDTQYF. CDR3 bases: TGTGCCAGTAGTACCGGACCCGGGGGAGATACGCAGTATTTT. The variable domain in full, completed from reference TRBV19 and TRBJ2-3, reads DGGITQSPKYLFRKEGQNVTLSCEQNLNHDAMYWYRQDPGQGLRLIYYSQIVNDFQKGDIAEGYSVSREKKESFPLTVTSAQKNPTAFYLCASSTGPGGDTQYFGPGTRLTVL.

The J gene is TRBJ1-1, the V gene TRBV6-5, with a tentative D call TRBD1 (5 bases). CDR3 length: 13 amino acids. Trimming pared 4 bases from V and 9 bases from J, leaving 15 bases between. In germline, CDR1 is MNHEY, CDR2 SVGAGI. The CDR3 DNA reads as TGTGCCAGCAGTTCCCCGGTTGGGGCAAAAGCTTTCTTT. The encoded protein is CASSSPVGAKAFF.

This clone was detected a few times. V is TRBV5-5 and J is TRBJ1-5, with D uncertain. Germline V gene data show CDR1 as SGHKS and CDR2 as YYEKEE (reference sequence). V was trimmed by 0 bases and J by 0 bases, leaving 7 bases between them. CDR3 length equals 15 residues. The CDR3 loop is CASSLGPVSNQPQHF. The CDR3, as DNA: TGTGCCAGCAGCTTGGGGCCAGTTAGCAATCAGCCCCAGCATTTT.

V and J are TRBV5-1 and TRBJ2-3; perhaps TRBD1 as D (6 bases). CDR3 length: 16 residues. Germline values: CDR1 SGHRS, CDR2 YFSETQ. V lost 0 bases to trimming and J lost 5 bases, with 16 bases between them. The DNA of the CDR3 is TGCGCCAGCAGCTTGGACAGGGCAAGCTCCGGAGATACGCAGTATTTT. Protein sequence: CASSLDRASSGDTQYF.

The CDR3 sequence: CASSFSSGGSDTQYF. In nucleotides, the CDR3 is TGTGCCAGCAGCTTTAGCAGCGGGGGATCAGATACGCAGTATTTT. The rearrangement joins TRBV11-1 to TRBJ2-3, with 8 nucleotides matching TRBD2. V lost 3 bases and J lost 4; bases outside the gene matches: 6. The CDR3 loop spans 15 amino acids. The germline gives CDR1 SGHAT, CDR2 FQDESV (reference sequence).

The chain employs TRBV9 and TRBJ2-1, with D perhaps matching TRBD2 (6 bases). Germline assignment: CDR1 SGDLS and CDR2 YYNGEE. Deletions cut 3 bases from V and 8 bases from J, with 24 bases between. This CDR3 spans 17 amino acids. Here the CDR3 reads CASSAPPRTGGDDEQFF. The CDR3 region has the DNA TGTGCCAGCAGCGCCCCCCCCAGGACTGGCGGGGACGATGAGCAGTTCTTC. Drawing the rest from reference TRBV9 and TRBJ2-1, the complete variable domain is DSGVTQTPKHLITATGQRVTLRCSPRSGDLSVYWYQQSLDQGLQFLIQYYNGEERAKGNILERFSAQQFPDLHSELNLSSLELGDSALYFCASSAPPRTGGDDEQFFGPGTRLTVL.

The chain employs TRBV5-1 and TRBJ2-3; TRBD2 matches at 12 bases. Germline CDR1 SGHRS, CDR2 YFSETQ. Trimming cost V 4 bases and J 0 bases; bases outside gene matches: 3. The CDR3 contains 16 residues. CDR3 in amino acids: CASSPGLAGSTDTQYF. CDR3 sequence (DNA): TGCGCCAGCAGCCCCGGACTAGCGGGGAGCACAGATACGCAGTATTTT.

This sequence joins TRBV27 and TRBJ1-2; 7 bases are a match to TRBD1. Germline V CDR1 and CDR2: MNHEY, SMNVEV (reference sequence). The length of the CDR3 is 14 residues. Germline trimming cut 5 bases from V and 2 bases from J; bases unmatched to any gene: 5. Here the CDR3 DNA reads TGTGCCAGCAGTACCCGACAGGGAAACTATGGCTACACCTTC. Amino acid sequence: CASSTRQGNYGYTF.

This clone was seen more than once but under ten times. The chain carries TRBV27 and TRBJ2-1, with 7 bases fitting TRBD1. The CDR3 consists of 13 residues. V shed 3 bases, J shed 7 bases, and the junction held 3 bases outside the gene matches. CDR1 and CDR2 from the germline V gene are MNHEY and SMNVEV (reference sequence). This chain's CDR3 is CASSLGQFNEQFF. CDR3 nucleotide sequence: TGTGCCAGCAGTTTGGGACAGTTTAATGAGCAGTTCTTC.

This clone showed up just a few times. This chain connects TRBV5-1 to TRBJ1-2; possibly TRBD1 for D (5 bases). CDR1 and CDR2 (germline): SGHRS, YFSETQ. The CDR3 sequence is 16 residues long. V lost 3 bases and J 4 bases, leaving 19 bases between the germline ends. CDR3 coding DNA: TGCGCCAGCAGCTCGGGAGGCCTGGGGGATCGCTATGGCTACACCTTC. Translated: CASSSGGLGDRYGYTF.

The chain employs TRBV10-3 and TRBJ1-2; 7 bases map to TRBD1. The CDR3 sequence is 13 residues long. V lost 6 bases and J lost 3; bases outside the gene matches: 4. Germline V CDR1 and CDR2: ENHRY, SYGVKD. The CDR3 bases are TGTGCCATCAGCATCAGGGGGGACTATGGCTACACCTTC. As protein: CAISIRGDYGYTF.

The V and J genes are TRBV5-4 and TRBJ2-3, with 13 bases lining up with TRBD2. V lost 3 bases and J lost 2; bases outside the gene matches: 3. Germline V gives CDR1 SGHNT, CDR2 YYREEE (reference sequence). The CDR3 runs to 16 residues. The CDR3 DNA sequence: TGTGCCAGCAGCTCCGGGACTAGCGGGGCCACAGATACGCAGTATTTT. It specifies CASSSGTSGATDTQYF.

This chain links TRBV5-4 with TRBJ2-2; perhaps TRBD2 as D (5 bases). The V end lost 9 bases, the J end lost 0 bases, and 12 bases lay between the germline ends. The CDR3 consists of 14 residues. In germline, CDR1 is SGHNT, CDR2 YYREEE (reference sequence). The CDR3 bases are TGTGCCACCTCGGGGAGAGCGAACACCGGGGAGCTGTTTTTT. Protein sequence: CATSGRANTGELFF.

The rearrangement uses TRBV18 and TRBJ1-5, with a tentative D call TRBD1 (6 bases). Germline CDR1 is KGHSH and CDR2 is LQKENI. This CDR3 is built from 14 residues. With 3 bases removed from V and 4 bases from J, the gap between germline ends came to 10 bases. CDR3 sequence reads: CASSPGTRNQPQHF. CDR3 nucleotide sequence: TGTGCCAGCTCACCCGGGACACGAAATCAGCCCCAGCATTTT.

The chain recombines TRBV6-2 or TRBV6-3 with TRBJ2-7, with 9 bases lining up with TRBD1. V lost 4 bases, J lost 2 bases, and 3 bases stayed unmatched. The CDR3 has 14 residues. The germline CDR1 and CDR2 sequences are MNHEY and SVGEGT. Here the CDR3 reads CASSSGQGTYEQYV. The CDR3 region has the DNA TGTGCCAGCAGTTCGGGACAGGGCACCTACGAGCAGTACGTC.

To note about this clone: Relative to the germline gene, one junction end is altered; a read error may explain this. The rearrangement uses TRBV5-4 and TRBJ2-2, with 8 bases identical to TRBD1. The CDR3 length is 15 residues. CDR1 SGHNT and CDR2 YYREEE come from the germline V gene (reference sequence). CDR3 sequence: CASSNRTGNPGELFF. Written as DNA, the CDR3 is TGTGCCAGCAGCAACAGGACAGGGAACCCCGGGGAGCTGTTTTTT.

This clone turned up a few times. The rearrangement links TRBV6-5 to TRBJ2-7; no firm D call. The CDR3 is 13 residues long. Trimming left V 6 bases short and J 1 base short, with 10 bases between. CDR1 is MNHEY and CDR2 is SVGAGI in the germline V gene. DNA for the CDR3: TGTGCCAGCAGGACACGGAAATCCTACGAGCAGTACTTC. Translated, it gives CASRTRKSYEQYF.

This chain links TRBV5-1 with TRBJ2-5; D is unresolved. Germline V gene data show CDR1 as SGHRS and CDR2 as YFSETQ. The CDR3 runs to 14 residues. Deletions cut 4 bases from V and 1 base from J, with 11 bases between. For the CDR3, the DNA is TGCGCCAGCAGCCAGGTCCGGCCCCAAGAGACCCAGTACTTC. Protein sequence: CASSQVRPQETQYF.